This section outlines one T cell receptor beta chain sequence together with its context. Its target is not known. The sample originates from a study of tissue T cells after allogeneic stem cell transplantation. Study observations and caveats: TCR repertoires tracked anatomic similarity, regardless of disease or transplant status. Tissue-detected TCR repertoire was only partly captured by blood and spleen T cells. The patient cohort was small and clinically heterogeneous, with limited sampling depth.

The table came from immunoSEQ multiplex PCR; TCRdb's copy has only in-frame clones and leaves some out. Of about 10,000 clones in the sample, roughly 60% were seen once. Comparators without hematopoietic cell transplant had other cancers, at least five gastrointestinal samples, and no known gastrointestinal disease. CDR3 length equals 14 residues. Trimming left V 4 bases short and J 4 bases short, with 11 bases between. Germline CDR1 and CDR2: SGHRS and YFSETQ. The genes are TRBV5-1 and TRBJ1-4, with a weak D call TRBD1 (5 bases). This specimen was tissue from the jejunum, taken at autopsy. This receptor was identified in a woman aged 18-49 years with breast cancer. CDR3 sequence (DNA): TGCGCCAGCAGCCCTGGGACCGTTAATGAAAAACTGTTTTTT. As protein: CASSPGTVNEKLFF.